Detailed here is one T cell receptor (beta chain). This sample was included in a study of T-cell reconstitution after alpha-beta-depleted transplantation in children. TCRbeta library construction was performed incorporating unique molecular identifiers. TCRdb itself ran the PCR reads through MiXCR, one entry per CDR3 protein. Among about 360,000 distinct CDR3 sequences listed, roughly 14% were seen once. This CDR3 comprises 16 residues. Germline loops: CDR1 SGHVS, CDR2 FNYEAQ. Trimming took 0 bases from V and 4 from J, leaving 12 bases between them. The receptor was derived from a human donor who donated a stem cell graft to a child with Fanconi anemia. The input for sequencing was PBMCs, taken from the stem cell graft. V usage is TRBV7-6 and J usage is TRBJ2-2; possibly TRBD1 for D (5 bases). The CDR3 DNA sequence: TGTGCCAGCAGCTTAGCCCCCAGGGCGAGCACCGGGGAGCTGTTTTTT. Translating gives CASSLAPRASTGELFF. The whole variable domain, filled in from reference TRBV7-6 and TRBJ2-2, reads GAGVSQSPRYKVTKRGQDVALRCDPISGHVSLYWYRQALGQGPEFLTYFNYEAQQDKSGLPNDRFSAERPEGSISTLTIQRTEQRDSAMYRCASSLAPRASTGELFFGEGSRLTVL.